The 16 T cell receptor beta chains below all came from one sample that was sequenced in a study of T cell responses to AZD1222 COVID-19 vaccine. Measured with immunoSEQ multiplex PCR; TCRdb has only the in-frame clones, and not every one. The table lists 95,000 to 150,000 clones, roughly nine tenths of them singletons. The sequenced sample was peripheral blood, obtained on day 0 of AZD1222 vaccination. These receptors originate from an adult in good health.

The chain employs TRBV19 and TRBJ1-5; no firm D call. The germline CDR1 and CDR2 sequences are LNHDA and SQIVND (reference sequence). The CDR3 totals 12 residues. Trimming cost V 8 bases and J 3 bases, with 8 bases left between them. The CDR3 DNA reads TGTGCCAGTGGGCCAGCCAATCAGCCCCAGCATTTT. Translating it yields CASGPANQPQHF.

The chain links TRBV5-4 to TRBJ2-7; D ambiguous. The CDR3 covers 13 residues. V lost 2 bases and J lost 3, with 9 bases in between. Germline V gene data show CDR1 as SGHNT and CDR2 as YYREEE (reference sequence). The CDR3 DNA reads as TGTGCCAGCAGCTTCGGGCCCAACTACGAGCAGTACTTC. Encoded protein: CASSFGPNYEQYF.

V is TRBV9 and J is TRBJ1-5; no reliable D call. V lost 4 bases and J lost 2, with 13 bases in between. In germline, CDR1 is SGDLS, CDR2 YYNGEE. This CDR3 is 15 amino acids long. The CDR3 spells CASSLGSGGNQPQHF. The CDR3, as DNA: TGTGCCAGCAGCCTCGGGTCCGGCGGCAATCAGCCCCAGCATTTT.

The V and J genes are TRBV6-5 and TRBJ1-3; tentatively, D is TRBD1 (5 bases). The V gene lost 5 bases and the J gene lost 4 bases, with 15 bases spanning the gap. The CDR3 length is 15 residues. Germline values: CDR1 MNHEY, CDR2 SVGAGI. The DNA of the CDR3 is TGTGCCAGCAGTCCACGGGGGGGAGACGGAAACACCATATATTTT. Translated: CASSPRGGDGNTIYF.

This chain joins TRBV19 and TRBJ1-6; D gene uncertain. The CDR3 length is 12 residues. Germline CDR1 LNHDA, CDR2 SQIVND (reference sequence). The V end lost 9 bases, the J end lost 5 bases, and 8 bases lay between the germline ends. For the CDR3, the DNA is TGTGCCAGCCAGATAAATAATTCACCCCTCCACTTT. Translated: CASQINNSPLHF.

V usage is TRBV27 and J usage is TRBJ1-1, with D possibly being TRBD1 (5 bases). The CDR3 has 12 amino acids. CDR1 is MNHEY and CDR2 is SMNVEV in the germline V gene (reference sequence). V was shortened by 6 bases and J by 10 bases, with 15 bases between the two germline ends. CDR3 protein: CASRNRGHGAFF. CDR3 in DNA: TGTGCCAGCAGGAACCGGGGCCACGGAGCTTTCTTT.

V is TRBV11-2 and J is TRBJ2-2, with unresolved D. The CDR3 totals 16 residues. V lost 1 base, J lost 2 bases, and 11 bases lay in between. Germline V gives CDR1 SGHAT, CDR2 FQNNGV. DNA of the CDR3: TGTGCCAGCAGCTTAGGGCTATTTCTAAACACCGGGGAGCTGTTTTTT. As protein: CASSLGLFLNTGELFF.

The V and J genes are TRBV5-4 and TRBJ1-1; no clear D gene. Germline V gene sequence: CDR1 SGHNT, CDR2 YYREEE (reference sequence). The CDR3 spans 15 residues. Trimming removed 4 bases from V and 0 bases from J, with 13 bases in between. This CDR3 reads CASSSLGRMNTEAFF. The CDR3 nucleotides read TGTGCCAGCAGCAGCCTTGGACGGATGAACACTGAAGCTTTCTTT.

The rearrangement uses TRBV27 and TRBJ2-7; unclear D gene. Germline V gives CDR1 MNHEY, CDR2 SMNVEV (reference sequence). This CDR3 comprises 13 residues. The V and J ends lost 4 bases and 2 bases respectively, with 9 bases between them. In nucleotides, the CDR3 is TGTGCCAGCAGTTCTCTCAACACCTACGAGCAGTACTTC. Encoded protein: CASSSLNTYEQYF.

The V call is TRBV28, the J call TRBJ1-5; no clear D. Germline V gives CDR1 MDHEN, CDR2 SYDVKM. With 3 bases removed from V and 3 bases from J, the gap between germline ends came to 12 bases. CDR3 length: 15 amino acids. CDR3 bases: TGTGCCAGCAGTTTCATCGGCGGATACAATCAGCCCCAGCATTTT. Translated: CASSFIGGYNQPQHF. Full variable domain (remainder filled in from reference TRBV28 and TRBJ1-5): DVKVTQSSRYLVKRTGEKVFLECVQDMDHENMFWYRQDPGLGLRLIYFSYDVKMKEKGDIPEGYSVSREKKERFSLILESASTNQTSMYLCASSFIGGYNQPQHFGDGTRLSIL.

V gene TRBV25-1 combines with J gene TRBJ1-1; no definite D call. The V gene lost 5 bases and the J gene lost 4 bases, with 5 bases spanning the gap. The CDR3 length is 11 residues. Germline CDR1 is MGHDK and CDR2 is SYGVNS. The CDR3 reads CASSLLTEAFF. CDR3 DNA: TGTGCCAGCAGTTTACTCACTGAAGCTTTCTTT.

The gene calls are TRBV5-1 and TRBJ2-5; possible D gene TRBD2, 6 bases. The CDR3 sequence is 13 residues long. Trimming removed 5 bases from V and 5 bases from J, with 13 bases in between. Per the germline V gene, CDR1 is SGHRS and CDR2 is YFSETQ. For the CDR3, the DNA is TGCGCCAGCAGTAACGCGGGACTCGAGACCCAGTACTTC. Translating gives CASSNAGLETQYF.

The chain joins TRBV5-4 to TRBJ1-2; 8 bases fit TRBD1. After removal of 2 bases from V and 8 bases from J, the junction contained 11 bases not matched to a gene. Germline CDR1 SGHNT, CDR2 YYREEE (reference sequence). The CDR3 consists of 15 residues. CDR3 sequence reads: CASSFVDRGKEGYTF. CDR3 DNA: TGTGCCAGCAGCTTTGTTGACAGGGGAAAAGAGGGCTACACCTTC.

This rearrangement joins TRBV18 to TRBJ1-5, with 7 positions matching TRBD1. This CDR3 contains 14 residues. Germline V CDR1 and CDR2: KGHSH, LQKENI. Germline trimming cut 1 base from V and 9 bases from J; bases unmatched to any gene: 6. CDR3 sequence: CASSPQERGPPQHF. CDR3 DNA sequence: TGTGCCAGCTCACCACAGGAGAGGGGGCCGCCCCAGCATTTT. The complete variable domain, with remaining parts taken from reference TRBV18 and TRBJ1-5, reads NAGVMQNPRHLVRRRGQEARLRCSPMKGHSHVYWYRQLPEEGLKFMVYLQKENIIDESGMPKERFSAEFPKEGPSILRIQQVVRGDSAAYFCASSPQERGPPQHFGDGTRLSIL.

The V gene is TRBV30, the J gene TRBJ1-1; no clear D gene. V gave up 8 bases and J gave up 7 bases, with 14 bases separating them. CDR1 is GTSNPN and CDR2 is SVGIG in the germline V gene (reference sequence). There are 11 residues in the CDR3. CDR3 loop: CAGEAGVEAFF. CDR3 DNA: TGTGCCGGTGAAGCTGGGGTTGAAGCTTTCTTT.

This clone has more than one count but fewer than ten. The chain uses TRBV3-1 (or the pseudogene TRBV3-2) and TRBJ2-7, with a possible D match to TRBD2 (5 bases). CDR3 size: 14 residues. CDR1 and CDR2 (germline): LGHDT, YNNKEL (reference sequence). V lost 3 bases to trimming and J lost 0 bases, with 9 bases between them. CDR3 DNA: TGTGCCAGCAGCCAGTTAGCGTCCTCCTACGAGCAGTACTTC. It yields the protein CASSQLASSYEQYF.